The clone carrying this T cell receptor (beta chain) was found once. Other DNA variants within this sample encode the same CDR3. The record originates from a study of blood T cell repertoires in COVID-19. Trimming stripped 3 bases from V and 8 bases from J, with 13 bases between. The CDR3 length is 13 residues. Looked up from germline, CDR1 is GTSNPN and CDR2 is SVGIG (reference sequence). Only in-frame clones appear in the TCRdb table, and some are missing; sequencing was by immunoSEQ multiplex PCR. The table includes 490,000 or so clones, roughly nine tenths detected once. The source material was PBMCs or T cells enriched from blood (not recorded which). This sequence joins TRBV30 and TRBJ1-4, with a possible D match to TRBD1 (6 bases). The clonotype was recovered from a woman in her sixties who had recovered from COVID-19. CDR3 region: CAWRAGVDEKLFF. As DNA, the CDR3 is TGTGCCTGGAGGGCAGGGGTGGACGAAAAACTGTTTTTT.